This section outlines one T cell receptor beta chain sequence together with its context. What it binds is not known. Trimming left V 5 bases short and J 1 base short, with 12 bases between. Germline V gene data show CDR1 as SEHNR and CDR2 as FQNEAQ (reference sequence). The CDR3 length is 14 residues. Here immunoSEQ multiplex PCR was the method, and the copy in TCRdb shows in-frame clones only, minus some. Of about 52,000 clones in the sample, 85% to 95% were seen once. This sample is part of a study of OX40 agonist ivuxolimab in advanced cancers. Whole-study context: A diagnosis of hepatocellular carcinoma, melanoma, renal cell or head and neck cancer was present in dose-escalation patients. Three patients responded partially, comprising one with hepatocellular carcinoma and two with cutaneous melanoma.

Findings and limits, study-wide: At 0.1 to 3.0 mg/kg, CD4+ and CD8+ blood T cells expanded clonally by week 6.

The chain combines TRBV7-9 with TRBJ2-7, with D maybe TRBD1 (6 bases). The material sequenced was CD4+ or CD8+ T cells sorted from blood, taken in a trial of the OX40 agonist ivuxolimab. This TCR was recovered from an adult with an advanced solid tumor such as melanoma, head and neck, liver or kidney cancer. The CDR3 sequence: CASSPRDTSYEQYF. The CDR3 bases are TGTGCCAGCAGCCCACGGGACACGTCCTACGAGCAGTACTTC.